The 18 T cell receptor beta chains below come from one sample, sequenced in a study of shared clonotypes between healthy human individuals. TCRdb's copy holds only in-frame clones and misses some; the assay was immunoSEQ multiplex PCR. Of about 500,000 clones detected, approximately 80% appear once; the ten largest clones hold approximately 12%. Sequencing was carried out using PBMCs. Source of these receptors: a woman aged 40 to 50 in good health. Some clones in this sample may be carry-over from other donors' samples.

This clone was counted at least ten times. The chain couples TRBV6-1 to TRBJ1-2; D uncertain. This CDR3 contains 11 residues. Germline CDR1 and CDR2: MNHNS and SASEGT. V was shortened by 8 bases and J by 3 bases, with 7 bases between the two germline ends. The CDR3 region is CASRLDYGYTF. In DNA, the CDR3 is TGTGCCAGCCGCCTCGACTATGGCTACACCTTC.

The gene calls are TRBV9 and TRBJ2-4, with no clear D. CDR1 and CDR2 from the germline V gene are SGDLS and YYNGEE. The CDR3 is 14 residues long. With 0 bases removed from V and 2 bases from J, the gap between germline ends came to 6 bases. In DNA form, the CDR3 reads TGTGCCAGCAGCGTAGATAGTTCCAAAAACATTCAGTACTTC. Translated: CASSVDSSKNIQYF.

In DNA, the CDR3 is TGTGCCAGCAGTTCCCCCGAGAGCGGGAGTAGCCACGAGCAGTACTTC. This codes for CASSSPESGSSHEQYF. The chain couples TRBV6-5 to TRBJ2-7; 8 bases agree with TRBD2. Germline V gene data show CDR1 as MNHEY and CDR2 as SVGAGI. V dropped 4 bases and J dropped 5; count of bases not matched to a gene: 13. This CDR3 has 16 residues.

Remarks on this clone: The junction differs from germline at one of its ends, possibly a read error. Different DNA sequences within this sample yield the same CDR3. The V gene is TRBV14, the J gene TRBJ2-5; D unresolved. Germline CDR1 and CDR2: SGHDN and FVKESK. The CDR3 covers 14 residues. The CDR3 protein is CASSQPALRETQYF. DNA of the CDR3: TGTGCAAGCAGCCAACCAGCTCTTCGTGAGACACAGTACTTC.

The chain carries TRBV5-1 and TRBJ2-5, with D perhaps matching TRBD1 or TRBD2 (6 bases each). Trimming took 4 bases from V and 5 from J, leaving 21 bases between them. CDR1 SGHRS and CDR2 YFSETQ come from the germline V gene. This CDR3 contains 16 residues. The DNA of the CDR3 is TGCGCCAGCAGCCGTACCACAGGGAGCGGAGGGGAGACCCAGTACTTC. This translates into CASSRTTGSGGETQYF.

The rearrangement joins TRBV5-1 to TRBJ2-7, with a tentative D call TRBD1 (5 bases). The germline CDR1 and CDR2 sequences are SGHRS and YFSETQ. V was shortened by 2 bases and J by 5 bases, with 17 bases between the two germline ends. The CDR3 has 15 residues. The DNA for the CDR3 is TGCGCCAGCAGCTTCGTCTCAGGGCTCTACCACGAGCAGTACTTC. Translating gives CASSFVSGLYHEQYF.

This chain joins TRBV28 and TRBJ1-2, with 9 bases lining up with TRBD1. Germline V gene sequence: CDR1 MDHEN, CDR2 SYDVKM. Trimming cost V 5 bases and J 4 bases; bases outside gene matches: 11. CDR3 length: 16 residues. CDR3 in amino acids: CASSQLTGGTGYGYTF. Here the CDR3 DNA reads TGTGCCAGCAGTCAACTGACAGGGGGAACGGGCTATGGCTACACCTTC.

J is TRBJ2-3 and V is TRBV6-1; 10 nucleotides line up with TRBD2. Germline CDR1 MNHNS, CDR2 SASEGT. The CDR3 spans 16 residues. V gave up 0 bases and J gave up 6 bases; unmatched junction bases: 6. The CDR3 is CASSEARLAGADTQYF. Here the CDR3 DNA reads TGTGCCAGCAGTGAAGCGAGGCTAGCGGGAGCGGATACGCAGTATTTT.

The chain couples TRBV28 to TRBJ2-7; D gene unclear. Germline V lookup: CDR1 MDHEN, CDR2 SYDVKM. The CDR3 has 15 amino acids. The V and J ends lost 6 bases and 2 bases respectively, with 17 bases between them. The CDR3 nucleotides read TGTGCCAGCAGCTGGCAGGCACTTGGGACCTACGAGCAGTACTTC. Its protein product is CASSWQALGTYEQYF. Looking up the rest from reference TRBV28 and TRBJ2-7 gives the full variable domain: DVKVTQSSRYLVKRTGEKVFLECVQDMDHENMFWYRQDPGLGLRLIYFSYDVKMKEKGDIPEGYSVSREKKERFSLILESASTNQTSMYLCASSWQALGTYEQYFGPGTRLTVT.

This chain joins TRBV4-2 and TRBJ1-2, with D uncertain. Germline CDR1 LGHNA, CDR2 YNFKEQ. This CDR3 is 17 amino acids long. The ends were cut back, 8 bases at V and 1 base at J, with 23 bases in the middle. The CDR3 here is CASGPLTRQRNNYGYTF. CDR3 in DNA: TGTGCCAGCGGACCATTAACACGTCAGCGAAATAACTATGGCTACACCTTC.

Worth noting for this clone: Given a much more abundant clone one base away, this may be a read error. The V and J genes are TRBV27 and TRBJ2-2, with TRBD2 as a possible D gene (5 bases). Germline lookup yields CDR1 MNHEY and CDR2 SMNVEV (reference sequence). The CDR3 is 16 amino acids. The CDR3 is CASSPRLTFDTGELVF. DNA of the CDR3: TGTGCCAGCAGTCCCCGTCTAACTTTTGACACCGGGGAGCTGGTTTTT.

The chain joins TRBV2 to TRBJ2-7; TRBD2 agrees at 7 bases. CDR3 length: 11 residues. J was trimmed by 7 bases and V by 7 bases; bases with no gene match: 4. The germline V gene has CDR1 SNHLY and CDR2 FYNNEI. CDR3 amino acids: CASMGGREQYF. For the CDR3, the DNA is TGTGCCAGCATGGGGGGGAGGGAGCAGTACTTC. Filled out from reference TRBV2 and TRBJ2-7, the complete variable domain reads EPEVTQTPSHQVTQMGQEVILRCVPISNHLYFYWYRQILGQKVEFLVSFYNNEISEKSEIFDDQFSVERPDGSNFTLKIRSTKLEDSAMYFCASMGGREQYFGPGTRLTVT.

The genes are TRBV4-3 and TRBJ2-3; the D is unclear. Trimming pared 1 base from V and 5 bases from J, leaving 10 bases between. This CDR3 contains 14 residues. Germline V lookup: CDR1 LGHNA, CDR2 YSLEER. CDR3 DNA sequence: TGCGCCAGCAGCCAAGTTTTGTTTGGAGATACGCAGTATTTT. The encoded protein is CASSQVLFGDTQYF.

V usage is TRBV5-4 and J usage is TRBJ2-1, with D unclear. The CDR3 covers 14 residues. Per germline, CDR1 SGHNT and CDR2 YYREEE (reference sequence). With 1 base removed from V and 4 bases from J, the gap between germline ends came to 9 bases. The CDR3 is CASSLSSEYNEQFF. For the CDR3, the DNA is TGTGCCAGCAGCTTGTCCTCGGAGTACAATGAGCAGTTCTTC.

This chain uses TRBV30 with TRBJ2-7; 10 bases are a match to TRBD2. The J segment lost 7 bases and the V segment lost 7 bases, leaving 7 bases of the junction unmatched. The CDR3 loop spans 12 amino acids. Germline V gene lookup returns CDR1 GTSNPN and CDR2 SVGIG (reference sequence). CDR3 sequence: CASSSGRGEQYF. The CDR3 DNA reads as TGTGCCTCCTCTAGCGGGAGAGGTGAGCAGTACTTC.

The rearrangement joins TRBV28 to TRBJ1-6; D unresolved. The germline gives CDR1 MDHEN, CDR2 SYDVKM. The CDR3 has 15 amino acids. Trimming cost V 3 bases and J 6 bases, with 12 bases left between them. CDR3 in DNA: TGTGCCAGCAGTTTGCGTAGCTTTTTTAATTCACCCCTCCACTTT. It translates to CASSLRSFFNSPLHF.

The J gene is TRBJ2-4, the V gene TRBV7-9; 10 bases agree with TRBD2. There are 14 residues in the CDR3. Germline assignment: CDR1 SEHNR and CDR2 FQNEAQ (reference sequence). With 5 bases clipped from V and 4 bases from J, the junction kept 2 bases outside the gene matches. The CDR3 DNA reads TGTGCCAGCAGCCAGACTAGCGGGAAAAACATTCAGTACTTC. It translates to CASSQTSGKNIQYF.

A remark on this clone: A read error likely explains this, since a far larger clone differs by one base. This chain joins TRBV7-2 and TRBJ2-5, with D uncertain. The length of the CDR3 is 15 residues. CDR1 SGHTA and CDR2 FQGNSA come from the germline V gene. CDR3 amino acids: CAGSLSPAIQETQYF. The CDR3 DNA sequence: TGTGCCGGCAGCTTAAGCCCAGCGATTCAAGAGACCCAGTACTTC.